The TCR beta chain described here comes from a study of shared clonotypes between healthy human individuals. Looking at the study overall: Used for every donor were three CD4 naive, three CD4 memory, two CD8 naive and one CD8 memory plate.

Turning to this clone: Its antigen is not known. This CDR3 is also generated by other DNA sequences in the sample.

V gave up 2 bases and J gave up 4 bases, with 3 bases separating them. Germline loops: CDR1 SGHDT, CDR2 YYEEEE. The CDR3 runs to 11 residues. Method: immunoSEQ multiplex PCR; TCRdb's copy keeps in-frame clones and lacks some. The table includes approximately 2.1 million clones, approximately 93% detected once. General study findings and limits: Sharing across four donors was highest in naive CD4 (around 5%) and lowest in memory CD8 (roughly 0.4%).

The chain links TRBV5-6 to TRBJ2-5; no clear D gene. The sequencing sample was made of naive CD4+ T cells from PBMCs. Indicated subset: CD45RA+ positively selected. This receptor was identified in a man aged 18 to 29 in good health. Some clones in this sample may be carry-over from other donors' samples. The CDR3 DNA follows: TGTGCCAGCAGCTTATCAGAGACCCAGTACTTC. It is translated as CASSLSETQYF. Together with reference TRBV5-6 and TRBJ2-5, the CDR3 gives the full variable domain: DAGVTQSPTHLIKTRGQQVTLRCSPKSGHDTVSWYQQALGQGPQFIFQYYEEEERQRGNFPDRFSGHQFPNYSSELNVNALLLGDSALYLCASSLSETQYFGPGTRLLVL.